This TCR beta chain was recorded in a study of metastatic and nonmetastatic thyroid tumors. Across the study: Across blood and tumor or nodule tissue, repertoires from malignant and benign thyroid patients were compared with one another.

This clone showed up many times. The antigen remains unidentified. In the authors' workflow: Clinicopathological groups differed in CDR3, with these differences serving to build a distant-metastasis classifier for papillary thyroid cancer. TCRdb reassembled clones from the PCR reads with MiXCR. The V and J calls were determined by TCRdb, not by the authors. The sample yields roughly 35,000 clones, roughly 15% seen once. Study-level points and caveats: Reportedly, malignant thyroid tumors had significantly higher TCR beta diversity than benign nodules, in blood and tumor.

Trimming shortened V by 8 bases and J by 8 bases, and 10 bases separated the two germline ends. Germline CDR1 is MNHEY and CDR2 is SMNVEV (reference sequence). This CDR3 is 12 amino acids long. Not a single patient had been given any form of treatment at any point before undergoing thyroid surgery. Sequenced sample: blood. J is TRBJ1-6 and V is TRBV27; perhaps TRBD1 as D (6 bases). The sequence came from a female donor with papillary thyroid cancer or a benign thyroid nodule (not recorded which). Some clones in this sample may be carry-over from other donors' samples. CDR3 residues: CASRDTHSPLHF. The DNA of the CDR3 is TGTGCCAGCCGGGACACTCATTCACCCCTCCACTTT.